The 10 T cell receptor beta chains below come from one sample, sequenced in a study of beta chain features in type 1 diabetes. The whole isolated RNA underwent reverse transcription, so sequencing captured expressed TCRB transcripts. The method was immunoSEQ multiplex PCR; TCRdb's version includes in-frame clones alone and lacks a portion of them. The sample holds about 650,000 clones, around 12% seen once. Findings and limits, study-wide: Type 1 diabetes patients had moderately but significantly shorter TCRB CDR3s in all four CD4+ subsets.

Antigens of these TCRs are unknown. Input material: naive CD4+ T cells from blood. The receptors originated from a young man with type 1 diabetes.

This clone was seen a few times. The chain combines TRBV5-1 with TRBJ2-1, with TRBD2 matching 13 bases. J was trimmed by 8 bases and V by 0 bases; bases with no gene match: 5. Germline CDR1 reads SGHRS; CDR2 reads YFSETQ. CDR3 length: 16 amino acids. CDR3 coding DNA: TGCGCCAGCAGCTTGGGAGGGACTAGCGGGGCCTATGAGCAGTTCTTC. It yields the protein CASSLGGTSGAYEQFF.

The chain carries TRBV29-1 and TRBJ2-3, with a tentative D call TRBD1 (6 bases). This CDR3 contains 19 residues. The germline V gene encodes CDR1 SQVTM and CDR2 ANQGSEA. Deletions cut 3 bases from V and 2 bases from J, with 27 bases between. The CDR3 region has the DNA TGCAGCGTTGATTTCACACAGGGAGTCTTAATGGGGGTCACAGATACGCAGTATTTT. Amino acids: CSVDFTQGVLMGVTDTQYF.

This sequence joins TRBV5-4 and TRBJ2-1, with 11 bases lining up with TRBD2. The CDR3 is made up of 15 amino acids. Germline V gene sequence: CDR1 SGHNT, CDR2 YYREEE (reference sequence). J gave up 15 bases and V 3 bases, and 14 bases lay outside the gene matches. CDR3 nucleotide sequence: TGTGCCAGCAGCTCGCCGGGACTAGCGGTAACAGAATTGTTCTTC. Its protein product is CASSSPGLAVTELFF.

This clone was found a few times. The chain is built from TRBV6-6 and TRBJ1-2, with D tentatively TRBD1 (5 bases). This CDR3 contains 16 residues. Germline assignment: CDR1 MNHNY and CDR2 SVGAGI (reference sequence). Trimming took off 0 bases at V and 7 bases at J, with 18 bases between the two ends. The CDR3 nucleotides are TGTGCCAGCAGTTACTCTGTTGACAGACGGTTGTCTGGCTACACCTTC. This gives the protein CASSYSVDRRLSGYTF.

CDR3 in DNA: TGTGCCAGCAGTTATAGGCCCGCTGCAACTAATGAAAAACTGTTTTTT. It is translated as CASSYRPAATNEKLFF. V gene TRBV6-5 combines with J gene TRBJ1-4, with unresolved D. The CDR3 is 16 residues long. The germline gives CDR1 MNHEY, CDR2 SVGAGI. Trimming shortened V by 3 bases and J by 0 bases, and 11 bases separated the two germline ends.

The rearrangement uses TRBV7-2 and TRBJ2-5, with D unresolved. This CDR3 is built from 16 residues. The ends were cut back, 1 base at V and 2 bases at J, with 14 bases in the middle. Germline CDR1 and CDR2: SGHTA and FQGNSA. The CDR3 loop is CASSLGNPGLQETQYF. The DNA of the CDR3 is TGTGCCAGCAGCTTAGGGAACCCGGGCCTACAAGAGACCCAGTACTTC.

The chain has TRBV7-9 and TRBJ1-2, with D hard to call. Germline values: CDR1 SEHNR, CDR2 FQNEAQ (reference sequence). CDR3 length: 13 residues. V lost 3 bases and J lost 1, with 6 bases in between. CDR3 amino acids: CASSFGINYGYTF. The CDR3 nucleotides read TGTGCCAGCAGCTTTGGGATTAACTATGGCTACACCTTC.

The chain is built from TRBV5-1 and TRBJ1-6, with TRBD1 matching over 8 bases. CDR3 length: 15 amino acids. Trimming removed 4 bases from V and 7 bases from J; junction bases left unmatched: 7. Germline CDR1 and CDR2: SGHRS and YFSETQ. The CDR3 spells CASSPGQVENSPLHF. The CDR3 coding sequence is TGCGCCAGCAGCCCGGGACAGGTAGAAAATTCACCCCTCCACTTT.

The chain recombines TRBV25-1 with TRBJ1-4; no firm D call. The CDR3 is made up of 13 amino acids. Deletions cut 6 bases from V and 5 bases from J, with 10 bases between. Germline loops: CDR1 MGHDK, CDR2 SYGVNS. CDR3 amino acids: CASRVVGNEKLFF. The CDR3 coding sequence is TGTGCCAGCAGGGTAGTAGGCAATGAAAAACTGTTTTTT.

V is TRBV5-1 and J is TRBJ2-1, with a possible D match to TRBD2 (6 bases). The CDR3 covers 15 residues. CDR1 is SGHRS and CDR2 is YFSETQ in the germline V gene. The germline V and J ends were trimmed by 1 base and 4 bases, with 12 bases remaining between them. CDR3 loop: CASSLPSAGYNEQFF. The CDR3 nucleotides read TGCGCCAGCAGCTTGCCGTCAGCGGGTTACAATGAGCAGTTCTTC.